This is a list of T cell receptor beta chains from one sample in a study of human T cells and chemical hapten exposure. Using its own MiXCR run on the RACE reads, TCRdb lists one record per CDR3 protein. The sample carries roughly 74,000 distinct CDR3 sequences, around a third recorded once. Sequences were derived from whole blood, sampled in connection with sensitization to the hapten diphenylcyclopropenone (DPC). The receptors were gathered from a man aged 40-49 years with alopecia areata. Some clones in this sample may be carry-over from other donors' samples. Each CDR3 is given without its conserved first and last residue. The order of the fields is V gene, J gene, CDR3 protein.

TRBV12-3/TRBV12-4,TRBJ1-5,ASSLVGTGHQPQH
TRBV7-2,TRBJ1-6,ASSPGTANSPLH
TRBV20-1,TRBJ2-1,SERGLAGEGEQF
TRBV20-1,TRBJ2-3,SARVGRGTDTQY
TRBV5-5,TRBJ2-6,ASSSRSGANVLT
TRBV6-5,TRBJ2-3,ASRRDRVTDTQY
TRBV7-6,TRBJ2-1,ASSPVVLATEQF
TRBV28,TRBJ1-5,ASSGNGAQPQH
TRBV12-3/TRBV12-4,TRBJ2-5,ASSLGGTQY
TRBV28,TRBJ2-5,ASSSPIGGLEAGEDEETQY
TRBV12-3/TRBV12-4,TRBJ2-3,ASSLSGSTDTQY
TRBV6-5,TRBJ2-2,ASSGGQGGTGELF
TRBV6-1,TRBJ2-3,ASAISSGASTDTQY
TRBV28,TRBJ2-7,ASSLLRNEQY
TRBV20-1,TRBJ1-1,SARLQGARGTEAF
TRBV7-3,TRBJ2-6,ASTLSPVSGANVLT
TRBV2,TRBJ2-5,ASRYPGGIQETQY
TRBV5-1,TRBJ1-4,ASSLTVNNEKLF
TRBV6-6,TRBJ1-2,ASSYEAETTNYGYT
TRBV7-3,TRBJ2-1,ASSLNFYNEQF
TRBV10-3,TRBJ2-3,AISDGTHLAGTTDTQY
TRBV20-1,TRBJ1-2,SPAGLRDYGYT
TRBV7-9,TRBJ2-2,ASSLSPGITGELF
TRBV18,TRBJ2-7,ASSPRQGTYEQY
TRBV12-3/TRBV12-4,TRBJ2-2,ASEGAFTGELF
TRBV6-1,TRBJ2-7,ASSKGLIYEQY
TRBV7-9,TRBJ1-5,ASSLEGQPQH
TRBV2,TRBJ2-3,ASSLGQGWADTQY
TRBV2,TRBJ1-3,ASSEYAGNTIY
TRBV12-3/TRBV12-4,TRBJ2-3,ASSQRKGTDTQY
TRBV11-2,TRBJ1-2,ASSLDRGSGYT
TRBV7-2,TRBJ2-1,ASSLEAGGTYNEQF
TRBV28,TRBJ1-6,ASSPGQINSPLH
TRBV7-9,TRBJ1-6,ASSLGDRNNSPLH
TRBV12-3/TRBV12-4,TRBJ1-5,ASSLDRGGNQPQH
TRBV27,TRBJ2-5,ASSFRATQETQY
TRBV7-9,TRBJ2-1,ASSTSIVHNEQF
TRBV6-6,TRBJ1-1,ASTQDPNTEAF
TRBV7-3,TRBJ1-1,ASSSTVNTEAF
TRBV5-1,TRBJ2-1,ASSVGLANEQF
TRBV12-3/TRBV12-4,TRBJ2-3,ASRTGPDTQY
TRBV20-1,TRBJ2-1,SARPTSGSLYNEQF
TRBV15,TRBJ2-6,ATSRGPGANVLT
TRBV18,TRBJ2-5,ASSRGQGAETQY
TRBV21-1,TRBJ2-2,ASSNKNAVTGELF
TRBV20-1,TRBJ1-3,SASRPGYGNTIY
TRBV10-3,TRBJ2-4,AISQGQVLAKNIQY
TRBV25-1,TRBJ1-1,ASSEFRTDTEAF